These 19 T cell receptor beta chains share one sample of origin, sequenced in a study of CD8+ T cells in alopecia areata. Treatment indicated: oral pan-JAK inhibitor, 5-10 mg twice daily. RNA was isolated and reverse transcribed to cDNA, the sequencing template. Method: immunoSEQ multiplex PCR; TCRdb's copy keeps in-frame clones and lacks some. The sample holds 150,000 to 200,000 clones, about three fifths seen once. The sample in question was CD4+ T cells sorted from blood, obtained at week 49, from a patient treated with tofacitinib. All receptors come from a human donor with alopecia areata.

This chain links TRBV5-1 with TRBJ2-7; 8 bases are shared with TRBD2. Looked up from germline, CDR1 is SGHRS and CDR2 is YFSETQ. The length of the CDR3 is 15 residues. V lost 0 bases to trimming and J lost 4 bases; unmatched junction nucleotides: 6. In nucleotides, the CDR3 is TGCGCCAGCAGCTTGGATGTAGCGGGGCTATACGAGCAGTACTTC. This codes for CASSLDVAGLYEQYF.

On this clone itself: One junction end does not reproduce the germline sequence, and a read error may be involved. The chain employs TRBV10-2 and TRBJ1-2; unclear D gene. This CDR3 comprises 11 residues. The germline V gene encodes CDR1 WSHSY and CDR2 SAAADI. Here the CDR3 DNA reads TGCGCCAGCAGTGAGGAGGTCAGGCCCTACTTC. This encodes CASSEEVRPYF.

A few counts support this clone. At one end the junction does not follow the germline gene, possibly because of a read error. V gene TRBV9 combines with J gene TRBJ1-1; perhaps TRBD1 as D (5 bases). The CDR3 totals 21 residues. Germline CDR1 is SGDLS and CDR2 is YYNGEE. The CDR3 DNA follows: TGTGCCAGAAGCGATCACCCTCCACAGACAGTGGCCGACGCAGGTAGCACTGAAGCTTTCTTT. This codes for CARSDHPPQTVADAGSTEAFF.

The rearrangement joins TRBV18 to TRBJ2-3; 7 bases fit TRBD1. This CDR3 region has 14 residues. Germline CDR1 and CDR2: KGHSH and LQKENI. With V trimmed by 4 bases and J by 4 bases, 5 bases remained unmatched. The CDR3 DNA sequence: TGTGCCAGCTCACTCACCACAGGGGCAGATACGCAGTATTTT. This codes for CASSLTTGADTQYF.

The CDR3 loop is CASSLTSDLTDTQYF. The CDR3 nucleotides are TGTGCCAGCAGCTTAACCTCGGATCTGACAGATACGCAGTATTTT. This chain links TRBV7-3 with TRBJ2-3; D is ambiguous. The CDR3 consists of 15 residues. The V gene lost 0 bases and the J gene lost 3 bases, with 10 bases spanning the gap. Germline-derived CDR1 and CDR2 are SGHTA and FQGTGA.

The chain links TRBV29-1 to TRBJ1-1; TRBD1 agrees at 9 bases. This CDR3 is built from 15 residues. The V gene's germline CDR1 is SQVTM and CDR2 ANQGSEA. The ends lost 4 bases at V and 8 bases at J; junction bases unmatched: 14. In DNA, the CDR3 is TGCAGCGTTGCCCATCACAGGGGGCCAGGGACCGAAGCTTTCTTT. It translates to CSVAHHRGPGTEAFF.

The rearrangement joins TRBV29-1 to TRBJ1-2; D is ambiguous. Germline CDR1 is SQVTM and CDR2 is ANQGSEA. V dropped 4 bases and J dropped 8 bases, with 20 bases sitting between them. The CDR3 totals 14 residues. This CDR3 is CSVGGLVDLLGYTF. For the CDR3, the DNA is TGCAGCGTTGGTGGTTTGGTGGACCTGTTGGGCTACACCTTC.

V is TRBV18 and J is TRBJ1-1, with D unclear. The CDR3 is made up of 15 amino acids. CDR1 and CDR2 from the germline V gene are KGHSH and LQKENI. V shed 2 bases and J shed 1 base, with 11 bases lying between them. The CDR3 protein is CASSPFAQKNTEAFF. As DNA, the CDR3 is TGTGCCAGCTCACCATTCGCACAGAAGAACACTGAAGCTTTCTTT. The full variable domain, in which reference TRBV18 and TRBJ1-1 provide the parts outside the CDR3, is NAGVMQNPRHLVRRRGQEARLRCSPMKGHSHVYWYRQLPEEGLKFMVYLQKENIIDESGMPKERFSAEFPKEGPSILRIQQVVRGDSAAYFCASSPFAQKNTEAFFGQGTRLTVV.

Notes on this clone: Other DNA sequences in the same sample also yield this CDR3. V is TRBV12-5 and J is TRBJ2-3; D is uncertain. V lost 2 bases and J 2 bases, leaving 8 bases between the germline ends. The CDR3 is made up of 14 amino acids. CDR1 and CDR2 (germline): LGHNT, FRNRAP. Written as DNA, the CDR3 is TGTGCTAGTGGTTTGTCCAGACTCACAGATACGCAGTATTTT. It translates to CASGLSRLTDTQYF.

This clone was found a few times. J is TRBJ2-1 and V is TRBV29-1; TRBD2 matches at 8 bases. Germline V gene data show CDR1 as SQVTM and CDR2 as ANQGSEA. The ends lost 7 bases at V and 10 bases at J; junction bases unmatched: 9. The length of the CDR3 is 12 residues. CDR3: CSAHGLAGEQFF. DNA for the CDR3: TGCAGCGCGCACGGACTAGCAGGCGAGCAGTTCTTC.

Comment on this clone: This CDR3 is also generated by other DNA sequences in the sample. The V call is TRBV19, the J call TRBJ1-5; D remains unclear. CDR3 length: 15 residues. CDR1 and CDR2 (germline): LNHDA, SQIVND (reference sequence). Trimming cost V 0 bases and J 4 bases, with 10 bases left between them. CDR3 residues: CASSIEAARNQPQHF. CDR3 sequence (DNA): TGTGCCAGTAGTATAGAGGCGGCGCGTAATCAGCCCCAGCATTTT.

This clone has a handful of counts. The chain combines TRBV5-1 with TRBJ1-1; unclear D gene. The germline gives CDR1 SGHRS, CDR2 YFSETQ. The CDR3 extends over 13 amino acids. V lost 0 bases, J lost 4 bases, and 7 bases lay in between. CDR3: CASSLDGFTEAFF. The DNA for the CDR3 is TGCGCCAGCAGCTTGGATGGGTTCACTGAAGCTTTCTTT.

The genes are TRBV5-1 and TRBJ2-7; 7 bases align to TRBD1. J was trimmed by 3 bases and V by 6 bases; bases with no gene match: 12. The CDR3 runs to 15 residues. CDR1 SGHRS and CDR2 YFSETQ come from the germline V gene. The CDR3 DNA reads as TGCGCCAGCAATGGATTTAGGGGGCGAGGCTACGAGCAGTACTTC. It yields the protein CASNGFRGRGYEQYF.

The genes are TRBV30 and TRBJ1-1; possible D gene TRBD1, 6 bases. This CDR3 is built from 13 residues. CDR1 GTSNPN and CDR2 SVGIG come from the germline V gene (reference sequence). V lost 5 bases to trimming and J lost 2 bases, with 12 bases between them. The CDR3 region has the DNA TGTGCCTGGGAGAAACAGGGCAACACTGAAGCTTTCTTT. Amino acid sequence: CAWEKQGNTEAFF. Filled out from reference TRBV30 and TRBJ1-1, the complete variable domain reads SQTIHQWPATLVQPVGSPLSLECTVEGTSNPNLYWYRQAAGRGLQLLFYSVGIGQISSEVPQNLSASRPQDRQFILSSKKLLLSDSGFYLCAWEKQGNTEAFFGQGTRLTVV.

This chain joins TRBV19 and TRBJ2-3; the D gene could be TRBD1 or TRBD2 (5 bases each). Germline V gene lookup returns CDR1 LNHDA and CDR2 SQIVND (reference sequence). V dropped 4 bases and J dropped 1 base, with 9 bases sitting between them. The CDR3 extends over 14 amino acids. The CDR3 is CASSKGPRTDTQYF. The CDR3 coding sequence is TGTGCCAGTAGTAAGGGACCACGCACAGATACGCAGTATTTT. Full variable domain (missing parts from reference TRBV19 and TRBJ2-3): DGGITQSPKYLFRKEGQNVTLSCEQNLNHDAMYWYRQDPGQGLRLIYYSQIVNDFQKGDIAEGYSVSREKKESFPLTVTSAQKNPTAFYLCASSKGPRTDTQYFGPGTRLTVL.

The rearrangement links TRBV27 to TRBJ1-1; the D gene is possibly TRBD1 (5 bases). The germline gives CDR1 MNHEY, CDR2 SMNVEV (reference sequence). CDR3 length: 18 residues. V dropped 2 bases and J dropped 1 base, with 20 bases sitting between them. In DNA, the CDR3 is TGTGCCAGCAGTTTAATGGGCAGGGTTGGGAGACAGAACACTGAAGCTTTCTTT. It yields the protein CASSLMGRVGRQNTEAFF.

J is TRBJ2-7 and V is TRBV18; no definite D call. This CDR3 is 14 amino acids long. CDR1 KGHSH and CDR2 LQKENI come from the germline V gene. The germline V and J ends were trimmed by 2 bases and 2 bases, with 10 bases remaining between them. The CDR3 region has the DNA TGTGCCAGCTCACCAGGGCAGGCAACCTACGAGCAGTACTTC. This encodes CASSPGQATYEQYF.

As concerns this clone: This CDR3 is also generated by other DNA sequences in the sample. DNA for the CDR3: TGTGCCTGGAGTATGAACACTGAAGCTTTCTTT. Translating it yields CAWSMNTEAFF. The rearrangement links TRBV30 to TRBJ1-1; D uncertain. Germline V lookup: CDR1 GTSNPN, CDR2 SVGIG (reference sequence). The length of the CDR3 is 11 residues. Trimming removed 2 bases from V and 0 bases from J, with 1 base in between.

The genes are TRBV5-1 and TRBJ1-6, with 7 bases matching TRBD1. CDR3 size: 15 residues. Germline V gene lookup returns CDR1 SGHRS and CDR2 YFSETQ. Trimming removed 4 bases from V and 7 bases from J; junction bases left unmatched: 8. The CDR3 spells CASSKDRAGNSPLHF. As DNA, the CDR3 is TGCGCCAGCAGCAAAGACAGGGCTGGGAATTCACCCCTCCACTTT.